This record looks at one T cell receptor beta chain sequence and its context. This sample was included in a study of blood T cell repertoires in COVID-19. Study summary: From the United States, Italy and Spain came samples of acute and convalescent COVID-19.

Germline CDR1 reads SNHLY; CDR2 reads FYNNEI. Deletions cut 5 bases from V and 7 bases from J, with 11 bases between. This CDR3 is 12 amino acids long. Sequenced by immunoSEQ multiplex PCR; TCRdb stores in-frame clones only, minus some. The data hold fewer than 300,000 clones, with 80% to 90% observed a single time. This chain connects TRBV2 to TRBJ1-1, with D possibly being TRBD1 (6 bases). The TCR sequence derives from a man at least 80 years old with acute or convalescent COVID-19. The specimen sequenced was peripheral blood. The CDR3 nucleotides are TGTGCCAGCAGTAAGGACAGACGTGAAGCTTTCTTT. Translated: CASSKDRREAFF.